The TCR beta chain under discussion was sequenced for a study of cytomegalovirus exposure and HLA in healthy donors. Study-wide results and caveats: In a later analysis, HLA-C alleles had the fewest associated TCRs, DRB1 alleles the most. Earlier findings revealed that most TCR beta V segments proved productive either about 90% or about 30% of the time.

On this clone: Antigen unknown.

The CDR3 is 15 amino acids. The germline V and J ends were trimmed by 6 bases and 4 bases, with 18 bases remaining between them. Per germline, CDR1 LNHDA and CDR2 SQIVND (reference sequence). The PCR was carried out with 60 Vbeta primers and 13 Jbeta primers. Here immunoSEQ multiplex PCR was the method, and the copy in TCRdb shows in-frame clones only, minus some. In the table there are fewer than 140,000 clones, approximately 82% of which are singletons. The TCR originated in a man between 35 and 55 years old in good health and CMV-seronegative. Sequencing was performed on PBMCs. The gene calls are TRBV19 and TRBJ1-1, with D possibly being TRBD1 (6 bases). In nucleotides, the CDR3 is TGTGCCAGTAGCCCCGGGACACCTCGGATCACTGAAGCTTTCTTT. This sequence encodes CASSPGTPRITEAFF. The variable domain in full, completed from reference TRBV19 and TRBJ1-1, reads DGGITQSPKYLFRKEGQNVTLSCEQNLNHDAMYWYRQDPGQGLRLIYYSQIVNDFQKGDIAEGYSVSREKKESFPLTVTSAQKNPTAFYLCASSPGTPRITEAFFGQGTRLTVV.